This TCR beta chain came from a study of T-cell memory formation after mild COVID-19. Germline V lookup: CDR1 MNHNY, CDR2 SVGAGI (reference sequence). V shed 6 bases and J shed 8 bases, with 16 bases lying between them. The CDR3 spans 13 residues. From the 5' RACE reads, TCRdb called clonotypes with MiXCR, one entry per CDR3 protein. This sample has over 400,000 distinct CDR3 sequences, with 20% to 30% found just once. This TCR was recovered from an adult woman who had mild COVID-19 (a few samples of this study predate the infection). Cell type and time point are not known. Sequences were obtained from PBMCs or a T cell subset sorted from them (not recorded which). The rearrangement links TRBV6-6 to TRBJ1-2, with D possibly matching TRBD1 (5 bases). The CDR3 is CASREQVPDGYTF. The CDR3 DNA reads as TGTGCCAGCAGGGAACAGGTCCCGGACGGCTACACCTTC.